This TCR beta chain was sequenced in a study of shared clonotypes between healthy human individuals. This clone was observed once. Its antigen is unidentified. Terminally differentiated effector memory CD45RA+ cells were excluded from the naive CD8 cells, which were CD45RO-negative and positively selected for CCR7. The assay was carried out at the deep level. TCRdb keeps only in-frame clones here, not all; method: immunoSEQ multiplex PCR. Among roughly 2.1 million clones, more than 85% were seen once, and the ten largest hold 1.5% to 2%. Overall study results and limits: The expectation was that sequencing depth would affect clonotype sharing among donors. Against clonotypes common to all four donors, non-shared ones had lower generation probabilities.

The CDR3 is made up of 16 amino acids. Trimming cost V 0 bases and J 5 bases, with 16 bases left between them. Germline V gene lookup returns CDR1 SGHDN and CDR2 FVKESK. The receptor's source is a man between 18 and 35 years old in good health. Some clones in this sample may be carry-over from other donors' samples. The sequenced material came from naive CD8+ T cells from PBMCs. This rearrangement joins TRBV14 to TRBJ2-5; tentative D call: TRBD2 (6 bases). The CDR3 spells CASSQDHVPSEETQYF. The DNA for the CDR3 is TGTGCCAGCAGCCAAGATCACGTCCCTAGCGAGGAGACCCAGTACTTC.